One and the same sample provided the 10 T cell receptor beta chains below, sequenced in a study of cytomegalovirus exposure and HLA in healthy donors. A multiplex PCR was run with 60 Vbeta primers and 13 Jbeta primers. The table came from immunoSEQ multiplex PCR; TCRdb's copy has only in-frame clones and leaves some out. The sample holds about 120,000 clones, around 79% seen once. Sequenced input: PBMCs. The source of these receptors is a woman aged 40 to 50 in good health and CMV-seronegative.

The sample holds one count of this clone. The CDR3 here is CASRTLDRGQETQYF. The CDR3 bases are TGCGCCAGCCGAACCTTGGACAGGGGGCAAGAGACCCAGTACTTC. This chain links TRBV10-2 with TRBJ2-5, with 10 bases aligning to TRBD1. Germline trimming cut 8 bases from V and 2 bases from J; bases unmatched to any gene: 8. The CDR3 length is 15 residues. The germline gives CDR1 WSHSY, CDR2 SAAADI.

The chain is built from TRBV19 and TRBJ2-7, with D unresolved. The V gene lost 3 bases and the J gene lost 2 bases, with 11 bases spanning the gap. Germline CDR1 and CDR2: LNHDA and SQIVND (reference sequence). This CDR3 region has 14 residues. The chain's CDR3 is CASSILRQPYEQYF. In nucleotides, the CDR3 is TGTGCCAGTAGTATTTTGAGACAACCCTACGAGCAGTACTTC.

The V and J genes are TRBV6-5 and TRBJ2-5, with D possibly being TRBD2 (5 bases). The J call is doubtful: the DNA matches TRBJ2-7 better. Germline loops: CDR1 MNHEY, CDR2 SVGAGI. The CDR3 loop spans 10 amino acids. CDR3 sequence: CASAGNEQYF. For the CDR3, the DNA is TGTGCCAGCGCCGGGAACGAGCAGTACTTC.

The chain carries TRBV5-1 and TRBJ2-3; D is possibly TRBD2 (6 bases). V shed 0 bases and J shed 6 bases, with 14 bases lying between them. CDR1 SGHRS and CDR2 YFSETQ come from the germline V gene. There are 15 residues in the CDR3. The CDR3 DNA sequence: TGCGCCAGCAGCTTGGCTCGGCGGGCGGGGGATACGCAGTATTTT. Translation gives CASSLARRAGDTQYF.

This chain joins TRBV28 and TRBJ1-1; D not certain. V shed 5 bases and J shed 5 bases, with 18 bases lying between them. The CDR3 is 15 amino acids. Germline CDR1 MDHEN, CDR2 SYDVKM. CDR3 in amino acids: CASSQLVVSGTEAFF. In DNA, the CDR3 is TGTGCCAGCAGTCAACTGGTCGTTTCGGGAACTGAAGCTTTCTTT.

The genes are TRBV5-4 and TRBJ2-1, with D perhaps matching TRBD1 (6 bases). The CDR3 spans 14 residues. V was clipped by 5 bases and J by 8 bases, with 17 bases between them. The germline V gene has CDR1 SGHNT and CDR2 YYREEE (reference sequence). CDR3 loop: CASSSGARGDEQFF. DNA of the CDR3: TGTGCCAGCAGTTCAGGGGCCCGGGGCGATGAGCAGTTCTTC.

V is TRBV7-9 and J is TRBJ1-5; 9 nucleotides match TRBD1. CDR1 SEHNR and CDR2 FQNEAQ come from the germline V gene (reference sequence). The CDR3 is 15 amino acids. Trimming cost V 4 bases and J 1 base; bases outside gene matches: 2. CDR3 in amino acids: CASSYGQGSNQPQHF. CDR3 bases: TGTGCCAGCAGCTACGGACAGGGGAGCAATCAGCCCCAGCATTTT.

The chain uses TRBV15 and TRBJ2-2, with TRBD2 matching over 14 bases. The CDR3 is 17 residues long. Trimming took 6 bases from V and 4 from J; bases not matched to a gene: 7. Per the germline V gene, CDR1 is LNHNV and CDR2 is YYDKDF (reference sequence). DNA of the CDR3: TGTGCCACCAGGGTCGGGACTAGCGGGAGTGTCACCGGGGAGCTGTTTTTT. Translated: CATRVGTSGSVTGELFF.

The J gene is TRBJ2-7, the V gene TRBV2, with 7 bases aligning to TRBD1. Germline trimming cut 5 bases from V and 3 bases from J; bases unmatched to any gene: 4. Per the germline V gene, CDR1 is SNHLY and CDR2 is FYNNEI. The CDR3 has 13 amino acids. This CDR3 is CASSPTGFYEQYF. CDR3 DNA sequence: TGTGCCAGCAGTCCGACAGGGTTCTACGAGCAGTACTTC.

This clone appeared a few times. DNA for the CDR3: TGTGCCAGCTCTCCGCCCTGGAGCGGGGGGGGCCAAGAGACCCAGTACTTC. It specifies CASSPPWSGGGQETQYF. This chain joins TRBV18 and TRBJ2-5; 10 bases fit TRBD2. Looked up from germline, CDR1 is KGHSH and CDR2 is LQKENI. Trimming removed 6 bases from V and 1 base from J; junction bases left unmatched: 11. The CDR3 consists of 17 residues.